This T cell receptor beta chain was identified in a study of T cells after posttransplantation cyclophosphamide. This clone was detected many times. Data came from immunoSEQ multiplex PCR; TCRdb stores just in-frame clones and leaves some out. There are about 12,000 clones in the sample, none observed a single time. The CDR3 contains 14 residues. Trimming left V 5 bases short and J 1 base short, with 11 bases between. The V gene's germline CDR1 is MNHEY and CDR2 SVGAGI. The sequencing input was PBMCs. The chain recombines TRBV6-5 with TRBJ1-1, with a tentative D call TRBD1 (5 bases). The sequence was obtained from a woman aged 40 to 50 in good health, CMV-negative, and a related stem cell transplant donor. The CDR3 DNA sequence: TGTGCCAGCAGTCGACTTACAGGGAACACTGAAGCTTTCTTT. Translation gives CASSRLTGNTEAFF.